This T cell receptor beta chain was identified during a study of T cell repertoires in cytomegalovirus infection. TCRdb passed the reads through MiXCR, listing each CDR3 protein once. The repertoire consists of about 920,000 distinct CDR3 sequences, with more than 25% occurring once and the leading ten covering about 14%. With 6 bases clipped from V and 2 bases from J, the junction kept 6 bases outside the gene matches. This CDR3 comprises 15 residues. Germline values: CDR1 MNHEY, CDR2 SMNVEV (reference sequence). Comments on this clonotype: Its antigen is not known.

The sequences come from cultured CD8+ T cells from PBMCs, collected from culture after CMV antigen stimulation. The chain employs TRBV27 and TRBJ2-3, with TRBD2 identical over 9 bases. This TCR came from a human donor in good health (CMV status not recorded). Some clones in this sample may be carry-over from other donors' samples. This CDR3 is CASRPVAGATDTQYF. The CDR3 DNA follows: TGTGCCAGCAGACCCGTAGCGGGGGCCACAGATACGCAGTATTTT.